The 30 T cell receptor beta chains reported below all come from one sample, sequenced in a study of blood T cell repertoires in COVID-19. Produced via immunoSEQ multiplex PCR; TCRdb's table is partial and in-frame only. Of nearly 80,000 clones listed, about four fifths are singletons. Material for sequencing was peripheral blood. The origin of the receptors is a woman in her 70s with acute or convalescent COVID-19.

The chain combines TRBV10-3 with TRBJ2-2; 11 nucleotides align to TRBD2. The CDR3 loop spans 16 amino acids. Trimming at V came to 5 bases and at J to 2 bases, leaving 4 bases not matched to a gene. CDR1 and CDR2 from the germline V gene are ENHRY and SYGVKD. CDR3 DNA: TGTGCCATCAGTTTACTAGCGGGAGCTAACACCGGGGAGCTGTTTTTT. Translation gives CAISLLAGANTGELFF.

The V call is TRBV2, the J call TRBJ1-1, with 7 bases lining up with TRBD1. The CDR3 totals 13 residues. Germline loops: CDR1 SNHLY, CDR2 FYNNEI. The ends lost 8 bases at V and 5 bases at J; junction bases unmatched: 8. The chain's CDR3 is CASGGQAWTEAFF. The CDR3 nucleotides are TGTGCCAGCGGAGGACAGGCTTGGACTGAAGCTTTCTTT.

The chain has TRBV19 and TRBJ1-5; D gene unclear. The V end lost 3 bases, the J end lost 4 bases, and 10 bases lay between the germline ends. The CDR3 has 14 residues. Germline V CDR1 and CDR2: LNHDA, SQIVND (reference sequence). CDR3 nucleotides: TGTGCCAGTAGTATTGATACTAATAATCAGCCCCAGCATTTT. Translated, it gives CASSIDTNNQPQHF.

This clone was observed a handful of times. This chain connects TRBV6-6 to TRBJ1-2; D is undetermined. Germline assignment: CDR1 MNHNY and CDR2 SVGAGI (reference sequence). Trimming stripped 5 bases from V and 9 bases from J, with 13 bases between. This CDR3 is 12 amino acids long. The CDR3 nucleotides are TGTGCCAGCAGTCTGGGTGGCGGTAGCTACACCTTC. This gives the protein CASSLGGGSYTF.

This clone appeared a single time. The chain couples TRBV5-1 to TRBJ1-2; D is unclear. Between the trimmed V and J ends, which lost 0 bases and 8 bases, there was a span of 8 bases. Germline CDR1 reads SGHRS; CDR2 reads YFSETQ. This CDR3 is built from 12 residues. The CDR3 region is CASSLDGRGYTF. The DNA of the CDR3 is TGCGCCAGCAGCTTGGACGGCAGGGGCTACACCTTC.

The chain couples TRBV19 to TRBJ1-1; D is undetermined. The CDR3 totals 15 residues. CDR1 is LNHDA, CDR2 SQIVND, per germline (reference sequence). V lost 6 bases to trimming and J lost 4 bases, with 18 bases between them. This CDR3 is CASSTPRAEGTEAFF. CDR3 in DNA: TGTGCCAGTAGCACTCCAAGGGCAGAGGGCACTGAAGCTTTCTTT.

The rearrangement joins TRBV5-3 to TRBJ2-1; D is possibly TRBD2 (5 bases). TRBV5-3 has ORF status, its function being uncertain. CDR3 size: 15 residues. Trimming shortened V by 4 bases and J by 4 bases, and 15 bases separated the two germline ends. The CDR3 region has the DNA TGTGCCAGAAGCCTTGTGGACTTAGAGTACAATGAGCAGTTCTTC. Its protein product is CARSLVDLEYNEQFF.

This clone showed up just once. The chain employs TRBV6-5 and TRBJ1-2, with TRBD1 as a possible D gene (6 bases). This CDR3 has 13 amino acids. V lost 8 bases to trimming and J lost 8 bases, with 18 bases between them. Germline-derived CDR1 and CDR2 are MNHEY and SVGAGI. CDR3 bases: TGTGCCAGCTCCTTAATTCAGGGGTACGGCTACACCTTC. This encodes CASSLIQGYGYTF.

This rearrangement joins TRBV10-2 to TRBJ1-1, with D hard to call. This CDR3 region has 15 residues. CDR1 and CDR2 (germline): WSHSY, SAAADI. The V gene lost 0 bases and the J gene lost 5 bases, with 13 bases spanning the gap. The CDR3: CASSESVGGGTEAFF. Written as DNA, the CDR3 is TGCGCCAGCAGTGAGTCGGTGGGAGGAGGTACTGAAGCTTTCTTT.

Comments on this clone: One junction end does not reproduce the germline sequence, and a read error may be involved. This chain uses TRBV18 with TRBJ1-4; D is uncertain. The CDR3 spans 15 residues. Germline lookup yields CDR1 KGHSH and CDR2 LQKENI. In nucleotides, the CDR3 is TGTGCCAGCGCACCTAGCGAGGGATTCAATGAAAAACTGTTTTTT. Translating gives CASAPSEGFNEKLFF.

This rearrangement joins TRBV7-9 to TRBJ1-5; a possible D gene is TRBD1 (6 bases). The CDR3 spans 15 residues. Trimming shortened V by 4 bases and J by 6 bases, and 16 bases separated the two germline ends. The germline gives CDR1 SEHNR, CDR2 FQNEAQ (reference sequence). This CDR3 reads CASSSEQGLGQPQHF. CDR3 DNA sequence: TGTGCCAGCAGCTCGGAACAGGGTTTGGGTCAGCCCCAGCATTTT.

The J gene is TRBJ1-1, the V gene TRBV2; no reliable D call. Trimming pared 5 bases from V and 1 base from J, leaving 8 bases between. Per the germline V gene, CDR1 is SNHLY and CDR2 is FYNNEI. The CDR3 has 13 residues. The CDR3 region has the DNA TGTGCCAGCAGTCGTCAGTGGAACACTGAAGCTTTCTTT. It codes for CASSRQWNTEAFF.

V is TRBV4-2 and J is TRBJ1-4; 9 bases are shared with TRBD1. Germline V gene data show CDR1 as LGHNA and CDR2 as YNFKEQ. The CDR3 has 15 amino acids. With V trimmed by 3 bases and J by 4 bases, 3 bases remained unmatched. CDR3: CASSHDRGSNEKLFF. CDR3 bases: TGTGCCAGCAGCCACGACAGGGGGAGTAATGAAAAACTGTTTTTT.

V is TRBV5-1 and J is TRBJ2-1, with 14 bases aligning to TRBD2. The CDR3 extends over 16 amino acids. J was trimmed by 8 bases and V by 4 bases; bases with no gene match: 8. Germline CDR1 SGHRS, CDR2 YFSETQ. CDR3 coding DNA: TGCGCCAGCAGCCCAGGGACTAGCGGGAGTGTTGATGAGCAGTTCTTC. Protein sequence: CASSPGTSGSVDEQFF.

This chain joins TRBV6-5 and TRBJ1-2; no clear D. V gave up 6 bases and J gave up 4 bases, with 9 bases separating them. The CDR3 spans 12 residues. From germline, CDR1 is MNHEY and CDR2 SVGAGI. In DNA form, the CDR3 reads TGTGCCAGCAGGCGCGGATTCTATGGCTACACCTTC. It is translated as CASRRGFYGYTF.

CDR3 region: CASSLKPSGGYNEQFF. CDR3 nucleotides: TGCGCCAGCAGCTTGAAACCTAGCGGAGGATACAATGAGCAGTTCTTC. The V call is TRBV5-1, the J call TRBJ2-1; 7 bases match TRBD2. Germline trimming cut 1 base from V and 4 bases from J; bases unmatched to any gene: 8. This CDR3 has 16 amino acids. The germline CDR1 and CDR2 sequences are SGHRS and YFSETQ.

This clone came up once. V and J are TRBV30 and TRBJ1-1, with D perhaps TRBD1 (6 bases). The V end lost 2 bases, the J end lost 2 bases, and 18 bases lay between the germline ends. Germline-derived CDR1 and CDR2 are GTSNPN and SVGIG (reference sequence). CDR3 length: 16 amino acids. The CDR3 DNA follows: TGTGCCTGGAGTCCGCGCGGGGGGCGAGTTAACACTGAAGCTTTCTTT. The encoded protein is CAWSPRGGRVNTEAFF. Together with reference TRBV30 and TRBJ1-1, the CDR3 gives the full variable domain: SQTIHQWPATLVQPVGSPLSLECTVEGTSNPNLYWYRQAAGRGLQLLFYSVGIGQISSEVPQNLSASRPQDRQFILSSKKLLLSDSGFYLCAWSPRGGRVNTEAFFGQGTRLTVV.

The sample holds a few counts of this clone. A read error is likely here: a far larger clone is one base away. The chain employs TRBV4-1 and TRBJ1-1, with D hard to call. Germline values: CDR1 MGHRA, CDR2 YSYEKL. The CDR3 is 14 residues long. The DNA for the CDR3 is TGCGCCAGCTGCCAACTCGACTGGAACACTGAAGCTTTCTTT. Translated, it gives CASCQLDWNTEAFF.

The CDR3 bases are TGTGCCACCTGGGACTACCCCAATGAGCAGTTCTTC. As protein: CATWDYPNEQFF. This chain joins TRBV19 and TRBJ2-1; 7 bases match TRBD2. Germline V gene sequence: CDR1 LNHDA, CDR2 SQIVND (reference sequence). This CDR3 has 12 amino acids. V was clipped by 10 bases and J by 6 bases; unmatched bases: 6.

The chain couples TRBV10-1 to TRBJ2-7; 7 positions agree with TRBD2. The length of the CDR3 is 13 residues. CDR1 and CDR2 (germline): WNHNN, SYGVQD (reference sequence). Unmatched junction bases numbered 4, after V lost 2 bases and J lost 6 bases. The CDR3 protein is CASSERTSSEQYF. The CDR3 DNA reads as TGCGCCAGCAGTGAGCGGACTAGTAGCGAGCAGTACTTC.

The CDR3 is CASSPGGSTGQPQHF. CDR3 DNA sequence: TGTGCCAGCAGCCCGGGGGGGTCGACAGGACAGCCCCAGCATTTT. The genes are TRBV7-9 and TRBJ1-5, with TRBD1 as a possible D gene (6 bases). The V end was cut by 5 bases, the J end by 7 bases, with 18 bases between. CDR1 and CDR2 from the germline V gene are SEHNR and FQNEAQ (reference sequence). CDR3 length: 15 amino acids.

This rearrangement joins TRBV5-1 to TRBJ2-5; D unclear. Germline V gene lookup returns CDR1 SGHRS and CDR2 YFSETQ. The CDR3 consists of 12 residues. Trimming cost V 0 bases and J 5 bases, with 5 bases left between them. The CDR3 loop is CASSLDMETQYF. CDR3 bases: TGCGCCAGCAGCTTGGATATGGAGACCCAGTACTTC.

This chain joins TRBV28 and TRBJ2-7; D possibly corresponds to TRBD2 (5 bases). V was pared by 4 bases and J by 3 bases, with 19 bases between. CDR1 and CDR2 (germline): MDHEN, SYDVKM. The CDR3 spans 16 residues. The CDR3 here is CASSSRRGGTIYEQYF. The DNA of the CDR3 is TGTGCCAGCAGTTCTCGTCGAGGAGGAACTATCTACGAGCAGTACTTC. Using reference TRBV28 and TRBJ2-7 for the parts outside the CDR3, the full variable domain is DVKVTQSSRYLVKRTGEKVFLECVQDMDHENMFWYRQDPGLGLRLIYFSYDVKMKEKGDIPEGYSVSREKKERFSLILESASTNQTSMYLCASSSRRGGTIYEQYFGPGTRLTVT.

This clone was observed once. This chain joins TRBV7-9 and TRBJ1-3; TRBD1 matches 8 bases. The V gene's germline CDR1 is SEHNR and CDR2 FQNEAQ (reference sequence). This CDR3 has 15 amino acids. J lost 1 base, V lost 5 bases, and 4 bases had no gene match. CDR3 amino acids: CASSPRQGSGNTIYF. The CDR3 DNA reads as TGTGCCAGCAGCCCCAGACAGGGGTCTGGAAACACCATATATTTT. The full variable domain, its missing parts supplied by reference TRBV7-9 and TRBJ1-3, is DTGVSQNPRHKITKRGQNVTFRCDPISEHNRLYWYRQTLGQGPEFLTYFQNEAQLEKSRLLSDRFSAERPKGSFSTLEIQRTEQGDSAMYLCASSPRQGSGNTIYFGEGSWLTVV.

This clone showed up just once. V gene TRBV14 combines with J gene TRBJ1-6, with D perhaps matching TRBD1 (5 bases). The V and J ends lost 5 bases and 10 bases respectively, with 12 bases between them. The CDR3 is 13 amino acids. The germline V gene encodes CDR1 SGHDN and CDR2 FVKESK. CDR3 sequence: CASSAQGGSPLHF. The CDR3 DNA is TGTGCCAGCAGCGCTCAGGGAGGCTCACCCCTCCACTTT.

J is TRBJ2-7 and V is TRBV19; 12 bases are a match to TRBD2. V shed 6 bases, J shed 6 bases, and the junction held 6 bases outside the gene matches. Germline V lookup: CDR1 LNHDA, CDR2 SQIVND (reference sequence). CDR3 length: 14 amino acids. CDR3 bases: TGTGCCAGTAGACCGACTAGCGGGAGTCGCGAGCAGTACTTC. Translated, it gives CASRPTSGSREQYF.

This sequence joins TRBV19 and TRBJ2-1; 8 bases align to TRBD1. This CDR3 has 16 residues. Per the germline V gene, CDR1 is LNHDA and CDR2 is SQIVND (reference sequence). V lost 6 bases, J lost 5 bases, and 12 bases stayed unmatched. CDR3 loop: CASRYSWGQENNEQFF. The DNA for the CDR3 is TGTGCCAGTAGGTACTCTTGGGGACAGGAAAACAATGAGCAGTTCTTC.

The rearrangement joins TRBV7-2 to TRBJ1-3; D gene uncertain. This CDR3 is built from 16 residues. V gave up 1 base and J gave up 0 bases, with 10 bases separating them. Germline lookup yields CDR1 SGHTA and CDR2 FQGNSA. The CDR3 DNA follows: TGTGCCAGCAGCTTAGGCCCTTTGAGCTCTGGAAACACCATATATTTT. It yields the protein CASSLGPLSSGNTIYF. The whole variable domain, filled in from reference TRBV7-2 and TRBJ1-3, reads GAGVSQSPSNKVTEKGKDVELRCDPISGHTALYWYRQSLGQGLEFLIYFQGNSAPDKSGLPSDRFSAERTGGSVSTLTIQRTQQEDSAVYLCASSLGPLSSGNTIYFGEGSWLTVV.

The genes are TRBV7-2 and TRBJ2-2; D is possibly TRBD2 (6 bases). Germline V gene lookup returns CDR1 SGHTA and CDR2 FQGNSA. Trimming took off 7 bases at V and 1 base at J, with 13 bases between the two ends. There are 15 residues in the CDR3. This CDR3 is CASNPSAMNTGELFF. The CDR3, as DNA: TGTGCCAGCAACCCTAGCGCTATGAACACCGGGGAGCTGTTTTTT.

J is TRBJ2-7 and V is TRBV9; TRBD2 matches 8 bases. The CDR3 extends over 14 amino acids. CDR1 and CDR2 from the germline V gene are SGDLS and YYNGEE. With V trimmed by 2 bases and J by 2 bases, 3 bases remained unmatched. The CDR3 protein is CASSVTSGAYEQYF. CDR3 in DNA: TGTGCCAGCAGCGTCACTAGCGGCGCCTACGAGCAGTACTTC.